These 13 T cell receptor beta chains came from one sample sequenced in a study of T cell responses to AZD1222 COVID-19 vaccine listed by TCRdb under 2021. To prepare the library, the immunoSEQ multiplex PCR assay was applied. In its TCRdb copy, this immuneACCESS table keeps in-frame sequences only and misses some clones. Where compared with another copy, unresolved V genes explain less than half of these, and the others have no known cause. The sample contains 80,000 to 95,000 clones, around 80% of them found a single time. The top ten clonotypes cover 20% to 25% of the sample. The sample's time point label is to be understood as: baseline before first vaccination. This sample comprised peripheral blood, obtained on day 0 of AZD1222 vaccination. These receptor sequences come from an adult in good health.

The gene calls are TRBV10-3 and TRBJ2-2; tentative D call: TRBD2 (5 bases). Trimming took off 0 bases at V and 6 bases at J, with 8 bases between the two ends. CDR3 length: 14 residues. Germline V gene data show CDR1 as ENHRY and CDR2 as SYGVKD. This chain's CDR3 is CAISESGSPGELFF. The CDR3 bases are TGTGCCATCAGTGAGTCTGGGAGCCCCGGGGAGCTGTTTTTT.

This clone was seen a few times. The V gene is TRBV5-4, the J gene TRBJ2-3; 8 bases match TRBD1. CDR1 SGHNT and CDR2 YYREEE come from the germline V gene (reference sequence). The V and J ends lost 2 bases and 1 base, in that order; junction bases with no gene match: 3. The CDR3 is made up of 15 amino acids. The chain's CDR3 is CASSFDRGRTDTQYF. For the CDR3, the DNA is TGTGCCAGCAGCTTCGACAGGGGCCGCACAGATACGCAGTATTTT.

The chain combines TRBV5-1 with TRBJ1-3; D might be TRBD1 (6 bases). Trimming left V 2 bases short and J 0 bases short, with 12 bases between. The CDR3 totals 16 residues. In germline, CDR1 is SGHRS, CDR2 YFSETQ. CDR3: CASSFNRVSSGNTIYF. The DNA for the CDR3 is TGCGCCAGCAGCTTTAACAGGGTCTCCTCTGGAAACACCATATATTTT.

The rearrangement links TRBV27 to TRBJ2-1, with 10 bases matching TRBD2. V gave up 8 bases and J gave up 7 bases; unmatched junction bases: 11. The CDR3 is 15 amino acids. Germline V lookup: CDR1 MNHEY, CDR2 SMNVEV (reference sequence). The CDR3 spells CASATGTSDSNEQFF. The CDR3 DNA reads TGTGCCAGCGCTACCGGGACTAGCGATTCGAATGAGCAGTTCTTC.

This chain uses TRBV9 with TRBJ2-5; 7 bases align to TRBD2. J gave up 5 bases and V 2 bases, and 9 bases lay outside the gene matches. Germline values: CDR1 SGDLS, CDR2 YYNGEE. CDR3 size: 15 residues. As DNA, the CDR3 is TGTGCCAGCAGCGTCTTCGAGGGAGGGCACGAGACCCAGTACTTC. Its protein is CASSVFEGGHETQYF.

The CDR3 sequence: CASTPSPSSGRGGDTQYF. The CDR3 nucleotides read TGCGCCAGCACCCCTTCCCCCTCTAGCGGGAGGGGAGGAGATACGCAGTATTTT. The chain employs TRBV4-1 and TRBJ2-3, with 12 bases that match TRBD2. The CDR3 length is 18 residues. Germline CDR1 MGHRA, CDR2 YSYEKL. V was pared by 7 bases and J by 5 bases, with 16 bases of the junction left unmatched.

This clone was recorded once. The chain recombines TRBV14 with TRBJ2-1; D may correspond to TRBD1 or TRBD2 (5 bases each). The germline V gene has CDR1 SGHDN and CDR2 FVKESK. The V and J ends lost 1 base and 12 bases respectively, with 10 bases between them. This CDR3 region has 12 residues. The CDR3 nucleotides read TGTGCCAGCAGCCAAGCGGGGCAGAGGCAGTTCTTC. This codes for CASSQAGQRQFF.

This clone was seen only once. This chain connects TRBV6-2 or TRBV6-3 to TRBJ2-7; 11 positions agree with TRBD1. V lost 6 bases, J lost 4 bases, and 17 bases stayed unmatched. Germline V CDR1 and CDR2: MNHEY, SVGEGT. The CDR3 is 18 amino acids. The CDR3 loop reads CASSPRTGGAIPRYEQYF. The CDR3 DNA follows: TGTGCCAGCAGCCCTCGGACAGGGGGCGCGATCCCCAGGTACGAGCAGTACTTC.

The chain employs TRBV15 and TRBJ2-5; D gene ambiguous. The germline gives CDR1 LNHNV, CDR2 YYDKDF (reference sequence). V was cut by 0 bases and J by 10 bases, with 9 bases left in between. The CDR3 is 12 residues long. The CDR3 region is CATSRDRWIQYF. The CDR3 DNA reads TGTGCCACCAGCAGAGATCGGTGGATCCAGTACTTC.

This rearrangement joins TRBV7-2 to TRBJ2-5, with a tentative D call TRBD2 (6 bases). V lost 7 bases and J lost 3, with 15 bases in between. Germline-derived CDR1 and CDR2 are SGHTA and FQGNSA. The CDR3 has 14 amino acids. CDR3 protein: CASTLGPGEETQYF. The CDR3, as DNA: TGTGCCAGCACCCTAGGGCCGGGAGAAGAGACCCAGTACTTC.

The rearrangement joins TRBV5-1 to TRBJ1-2; possible D gene TRBD1, 5 bases. The length of the CDR3 is 17 residues. The V gene lost 0 bases and the J gene lost 0 bases, with 15 bases spanning the gap. From germline, CDR1 is SGHRS and CDR2 YFSETQ. CDR3 loop: CASSLAATGRTNYGYTF. The CDR3 DNA sequence: TGCGCCAGCAGCTTGGCCGCTACAGGCCGGACTAACTATGGCTACACCTTC.

This rearrangement joins TRBV14 to TRBJ2-1; 8 bases map to TRBD2. Germline loops: CDR1 SGHDN, CDR2 FVKESK. This CDR3 contains 17 residues. The V gene end was trimmed by 4 bases and the J gene end by 7 bases; junction bases not matched to a gene: 15. The CDR3 sequence: CASSPRAGRASGNEQFF. CDR3 sequence (DNA): TGTGCCAGCAGCCCGCGGGCCGGGAGGGCTTCGGGTAATGAGCAGTTCTTC.

The chain employs TRBV7-2 and TRBJ2-4, with TRBD2 matching 10 bases. CDR1 SGHTA and CDR2 FQGNSA come from the germline V gene. The CDR3 has 18 residues. V shed 0 bases, J shed 0 bases, and the junction held 5 bases outside the gene matches. The CDR3 DNA follows: TGTGCCAGCAGCTTAGCTGGGACTAGCGCGAAAGCCAAAAACATTCAGTACTTC. This sequence encodes CASSLAGTSAKAKNIQYF.